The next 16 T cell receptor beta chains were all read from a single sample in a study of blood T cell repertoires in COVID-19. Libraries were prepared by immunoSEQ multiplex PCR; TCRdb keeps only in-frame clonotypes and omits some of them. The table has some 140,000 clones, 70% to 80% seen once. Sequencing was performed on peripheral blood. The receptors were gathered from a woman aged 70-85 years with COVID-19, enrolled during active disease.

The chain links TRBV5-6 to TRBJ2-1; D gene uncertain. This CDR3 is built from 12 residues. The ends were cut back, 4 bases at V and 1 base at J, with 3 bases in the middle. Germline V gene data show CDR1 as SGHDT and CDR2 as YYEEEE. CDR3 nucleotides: TGTGCCAGCAGCCCGTCCTACAATGAGCAGTTCTTC. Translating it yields CASSPSYNEQFF.

CDR3 nucleotides: TGCGCCAGCAGCTGGACTAGCGGGGGGACCACCGGGGAGCTGTTTTTT. Protein: CASSWTSGGTTGELFF. V and J are TRBV5-1 and TRBJ2-2, with 14 bases aligning to TRBD2. The CDR3 is made up of 16 amino acids. J gave up 4 bases and V 3 bases, and 2 bases lay outside the gene matches. Germline CDR1 SGHRS, CDR2 YFSETQ.

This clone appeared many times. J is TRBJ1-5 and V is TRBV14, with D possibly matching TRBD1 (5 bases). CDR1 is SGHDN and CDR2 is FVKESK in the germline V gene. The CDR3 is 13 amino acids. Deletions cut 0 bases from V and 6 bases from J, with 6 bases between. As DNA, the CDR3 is TGTGCCAGCAGCCAAGACAGGGTTCAGCCCCAGCATTTT. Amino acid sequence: CASSQDRVQPQHF.

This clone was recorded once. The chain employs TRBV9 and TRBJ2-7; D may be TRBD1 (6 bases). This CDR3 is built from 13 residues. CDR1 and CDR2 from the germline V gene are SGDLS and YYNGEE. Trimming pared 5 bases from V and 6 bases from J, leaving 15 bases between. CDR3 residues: CASSSTGIGEQYF. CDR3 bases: TGTGCCAGCAGTTCCACAGGGATAGGCGAGCAGTACTTC.

The CDR3 loop reads CASSPPWTGANYGYTF. CDR3 sequence (DNA): TGTGCCAGCTCACCACCTTGGACAGGGGCTAACTATGGCTACACCTTC. V is TRBV18 and J is TRBJ1-2; TRBD1 matches at 9 bases. This CDR3 is 16 amino acids long. Germline V CDR1 and CDR2: KGHSH, LQKENI. With 0 bases clipped from V and 0 bases from J, the junction kept 2 bases outside the gene matches.

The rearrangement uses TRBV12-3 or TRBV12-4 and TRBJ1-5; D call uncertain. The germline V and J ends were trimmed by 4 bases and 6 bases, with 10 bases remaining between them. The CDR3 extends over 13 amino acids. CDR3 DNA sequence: TGTGCCAGCAGTTGGAGTGGAGGTCAGCCCCAGCATTTT. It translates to CASSWSGGQPQHF.

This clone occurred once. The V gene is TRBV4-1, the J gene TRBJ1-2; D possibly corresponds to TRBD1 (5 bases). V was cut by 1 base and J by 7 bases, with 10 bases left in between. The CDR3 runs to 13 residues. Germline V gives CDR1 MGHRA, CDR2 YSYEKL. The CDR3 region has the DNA TGCGCCAGCAGCCAAGGGGCAGGGATTGGCTACACCTTC. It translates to CASSQGAGIGYTF.

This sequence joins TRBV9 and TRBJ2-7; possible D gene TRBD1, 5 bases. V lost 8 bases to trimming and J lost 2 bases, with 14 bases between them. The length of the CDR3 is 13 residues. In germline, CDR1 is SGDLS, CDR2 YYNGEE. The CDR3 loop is CARGEQDTYEQYF. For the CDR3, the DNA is TGTGCCAGAGGGGAACAGGATACCTACGAGCAGTACTTC.

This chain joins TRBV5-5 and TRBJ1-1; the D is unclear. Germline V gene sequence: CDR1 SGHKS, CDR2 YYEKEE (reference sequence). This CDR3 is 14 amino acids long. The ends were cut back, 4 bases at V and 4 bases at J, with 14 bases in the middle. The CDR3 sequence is CASSGGVYGTEAFF. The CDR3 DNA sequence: TGTGCCAGCAGCGGAGGAGTTTATGGCACTGAAGCTTTCTTT.

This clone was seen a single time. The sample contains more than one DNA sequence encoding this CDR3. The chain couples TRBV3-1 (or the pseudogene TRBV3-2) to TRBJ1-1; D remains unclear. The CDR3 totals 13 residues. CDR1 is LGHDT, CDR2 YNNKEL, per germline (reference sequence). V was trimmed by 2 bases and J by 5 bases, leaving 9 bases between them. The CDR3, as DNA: TGTGCCAGCAGCCAATACCGGGGAACTGAAGCTTTCTTT. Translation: CASSQYRGTEAFF.

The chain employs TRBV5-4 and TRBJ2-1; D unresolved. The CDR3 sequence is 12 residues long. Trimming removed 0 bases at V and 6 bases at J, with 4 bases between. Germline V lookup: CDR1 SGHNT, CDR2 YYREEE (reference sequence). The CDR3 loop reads CASSLDSNEQFF. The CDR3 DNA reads TGTGCCAGCAGCTTGGACAGCAATGAGCAGTTCTTC.

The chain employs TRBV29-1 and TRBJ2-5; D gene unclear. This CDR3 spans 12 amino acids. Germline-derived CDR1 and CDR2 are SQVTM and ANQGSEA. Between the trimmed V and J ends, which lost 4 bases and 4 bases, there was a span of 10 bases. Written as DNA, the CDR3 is TGCAGCGTTGTCGACGGCGGAGAGACCCAGTACTTC. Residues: CSVVDGGETQYF. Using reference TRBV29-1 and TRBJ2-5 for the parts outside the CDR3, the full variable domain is SAVISQKPSRDICQRGTSLTIQCQVDSQVTMMFWYRQQPGQSLTLIATANQGSEATYESGFVIDKFPISRPNLTFSTLTVSNMSPEDSSIYLCSVVDGGETQYFGPGTRLLVL.

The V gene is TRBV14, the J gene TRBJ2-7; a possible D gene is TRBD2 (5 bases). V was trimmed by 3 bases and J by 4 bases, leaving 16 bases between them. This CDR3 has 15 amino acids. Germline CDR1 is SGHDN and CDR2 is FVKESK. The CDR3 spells CASSQPLRGGYEQYF. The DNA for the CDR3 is TGTGCCAGCAGCCAGCCTCTGAGAGGAGGATACGAGCAGTACTTC.

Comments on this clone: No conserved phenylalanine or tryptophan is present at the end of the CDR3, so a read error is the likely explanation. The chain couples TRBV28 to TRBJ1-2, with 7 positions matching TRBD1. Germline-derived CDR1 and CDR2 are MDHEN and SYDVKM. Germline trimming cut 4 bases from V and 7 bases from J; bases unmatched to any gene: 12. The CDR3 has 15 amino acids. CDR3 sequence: CASSWTGGDGSGYTS. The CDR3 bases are TGTGCCAGCAGTTGGACAGGTGGGGACGGTTCTGGCTACACCTCC.

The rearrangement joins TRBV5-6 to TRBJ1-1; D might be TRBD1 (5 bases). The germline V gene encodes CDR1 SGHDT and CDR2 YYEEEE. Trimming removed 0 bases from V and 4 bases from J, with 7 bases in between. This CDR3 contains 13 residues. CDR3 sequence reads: CASSLGGPTEAFF. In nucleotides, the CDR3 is TGTGCCAGCAGCTTGGGGGGCCCCACTGAAGCTTTCTTT.

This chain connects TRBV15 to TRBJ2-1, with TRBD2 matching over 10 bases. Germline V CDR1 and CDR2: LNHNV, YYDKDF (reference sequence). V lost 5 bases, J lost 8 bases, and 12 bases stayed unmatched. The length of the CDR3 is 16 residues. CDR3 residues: CATSLEAAGGRDEQFF. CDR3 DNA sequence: TGTGCCACCAGCCTTGAGGCAGCGGGGGGGAGAGATGAGCAGTTCTTC. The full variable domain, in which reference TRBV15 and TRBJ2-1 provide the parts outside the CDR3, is DAMVIQNPRYQVTQFGKPVTLSCSQTLNHNVMYWYQQKSSQAPKLLFHYYDKDFNNEADTPDNFQSRRPNTSFCFLDIRSPGLGDTAMYLCATSLEAAGGRDEQFFGPGTRLTVL.